This entry is about one T cell receptor beta chain. Time point noted: late sampling 161 to 241 days after vaccination in a few convalescent patients. This specimen comes from a study of vaccination and CD4 T cells after COVID-19. Study-wide context: Comprising six males and four females, the convalescent participants counted two Hispanic individuals among them. Typically, post-vaccine samples were obtained a median roughly 70 days after dose two, within a range of 14 to 241. A few convalescent patients were sampled post-vaccination (at day 14 and at days 161 to 241).

The CDR3 is 13 amino acids. With 5 bases removed from V and 3 bases from J, the gap between germline ends came to 10 bases. In germline, CDR1 is MNHNS, CDR2 SASEGT. TCRdb recomputed calls from the PCR reads with MiXCR, one row per CDR3 protein. The sample includes around 31,000 distinct CDR3 sequences, almost 50% seen only once; the top ten take 5% to 6%. The sample here was CD4+ T cells from blood, taken about 7 months after SARS-CoV-2 vaccination. The sequence was obtained from a human donor who had recovered from COVID-19. The chain is built from TRBV6-1 and TRBJ1-2; D gene uncertain. The CDR3 bases are TGTGCCAGCAGTCCATCGTCCGACTATGGCTACACCTTC. The encoded protein is CASSPSSDYGYTF.